The entry that follows covers one TCR beta chain sequence. Trimming stripped 3 bases from V and 8 bases from J, with 10 bases between. Germline V gives CDR1 MGHRA, CDR2 YSYEKL. This CDR3 has 13 residues. MiXCR was run by TCRdb on the 5' RACE reads, yielding one entry per CDR3 protein. Altogether about 340,000 distinct CDR3 sequences are present, 20% to 25% being singletons, with the ten largest covering around 20%. The data are from a study of T-cell memory formation after mild COVID-19. This TCR derives from a man aged 18 to 29 who had mild COVID-19 (a few samples of this study predate the infection). Cell type and time point are not known. The sequencing sample was made of PBMCs or a T cell subset sorted from them (not recorded which). The V call is TRBV4-1, the J call TRBJ1-4; a weak D match, TRBD1 (5 bases). CDR3 DNA sequence: TGCGCCAGCAGCCAGCAGGGAAGGGAAAAACTGTTTTTT. Amino acids: CASSQQGREKLFF.